These 9 T cell receptor beta chains share one sample of origin, sequenced in a study of T cells in tuberculosis. The table came from immunoSEQ multiplex PCR; TCRdb's copy has only in-frame clones and leaves some out. Of around 41,000 clones in the sample, roughly 94% are singletons; the top ten hold roughly 2%. The sample comprised PBMCs. The receptor source for this set is a donor aged 10-29 years with latent tuberculosis or without tuberculosis infection. Some clones in this sample may be carry-over from other donors' samples.

The genes are TRBV9 and TRBJ1-1, with D possibly being TRBD1 (5 bases). The length of the CDR3 is 13 residues. V shed 1 base and J shed 3 bases, with 7 bases lying between them. Germline V gene sequence: CDR1 SGDLS, CDR2 YYNGEE. In nucleotides, the CDR3 is TGTGCCAGCAGCGTACGGGGGTACACTGAAGCTTTCTTT. Translating it yields CASSVRGYTEAFF.

This clone is a singleton in its sample. This chain connects TRBV29-1 to TRBJ2-3; 11 bases map to TRBD1. The J segment lost 4 bases and the V segment lost 0 bases, leaving 6 bases of the junction unmatched. Germline V CDR1 and CDR2: SQVTM, ANQGSEA. CDR3 size: 16 residues. Here the CDR3 reads CSVEEWTGGAADTQYF. The CDR3 DNA sequence: TGCAGCGTTGAAGAGTGGACAGGGGGCGCCGCAGATACGCAGTATTTT.

J is TRBJ1-1 and V is TRBV6-5, with D possibly matching TRBD1 (5 bases). The V end lost 10 bases, the J end lost 6 bases, and 18 bases lay between the germline ends. This CDR3 spans 13 amino acids. The germline CDR1 and CDR2 sequences are MNHEY and SVGAGI. CDR3 loop: CATRGGARAEAFF. CDR3 bases: TGTGCCACGCGCGGCGGGGCGAGGGCTGAAGCTTTCTTT.

The chain joins TRBV6-5 to TRBJ2-6; TRBD2 might be the D (6 bases). V was shortened by 6 bases and J by 3 bases, with 12 bases between the two germline ends. This CDR3 spans 15 amino acids. From germline, CDR1 is MNHEY and CDR2 SVGAGI. CDR3 DNA sequence: TGTGCCAGCAGCAAGAGGGGAGGTGGGGCCAACGTCCTGACTTTC. Amino acids: CASSKRGGGANVLTF.

V usage is TRBV12-5 and J usage is TRBJ1-5; 7 bases are a match to TRBD1. The trim removed 2 bases at V and 4 bases at J, leaving 5 bases unmatched. The CDR3 runs 15 residues. The germline CDR1 and CDR2 sequences are LGHNT and FRNRAP. The CDR3: CASGLMAGGNQPQHF. In DNA, the CDR3 is TGTGCTAGTGGTTTGATGGCAGGGGGGAATCAGCCCCAGCATTTT.

This clone has only a few counts. The CDR3 DNA reads TGTGCCAGCAGCCCCACAGGGGGCGCCCCAAGTAACTATGGCTACACCTTC. Translating it yields CASSPTGGAPSNYGYTF. The chain combines TRBV27 with TRBJ1-2; 9 nucleotides align to TRBD1. CDR3 size: 17 residues. Germline values: CDR1 MNHEY, CDR2 SMNVEV (reference sequence). J was trimmed by 1 base and V by 6 bases; bases with no gene match: 12.

The rearrangement joins TRBV4-1 to TRBJ1-1, with D possibly matching TRBD1 (5 bases). V was clipped by 0 bases and J by 7 bases, with 12 bases between them. The CDR3 is made up of 14 amino acids. Germline-derived CDR1 and CDR2 are MGHRA and YSYEKL. Written as DNA, the CDR3 is TGCGCCAGCAGCCAAGATAGTAGGGGTAATGAAGCTTTCTTT. It translates to CASSQDSRGNEAFF.

The V gene is TRBV28, the J gene TRBJ2-7; D is perhaps TRBD1 (6 bases). The CDR3 spans 13 residues. V lost 6 bases and J lost 7, with 16 bases in between. Germline V gene data show CDR1 as MDHEN and CDR2 as SYDVKM. The CDR3 sequence: CASSPGTTEEQYF. The CDR3 nucleotides read TGTGCCAGCAGCCCCGGGACAACCGAGGAGCAGTACTTC.

The chain has TRBV7-3 and TRBJ2-2; tentative D call: TRBD1 (5 bases). This CDR3 contains 14 residues. V lost 4 bases and J 4 bases, leaving 10 bases between the germline ends. CDR1 is SGHTA, CDR2 FQGTGA, per germline. This chain's CDR3 is CASSSDSLTGELFF. CDR3 in DNA: TGTGCCAGCAGCTCCGACAGCCTCACCGGGGAGCTGTTTTTT.